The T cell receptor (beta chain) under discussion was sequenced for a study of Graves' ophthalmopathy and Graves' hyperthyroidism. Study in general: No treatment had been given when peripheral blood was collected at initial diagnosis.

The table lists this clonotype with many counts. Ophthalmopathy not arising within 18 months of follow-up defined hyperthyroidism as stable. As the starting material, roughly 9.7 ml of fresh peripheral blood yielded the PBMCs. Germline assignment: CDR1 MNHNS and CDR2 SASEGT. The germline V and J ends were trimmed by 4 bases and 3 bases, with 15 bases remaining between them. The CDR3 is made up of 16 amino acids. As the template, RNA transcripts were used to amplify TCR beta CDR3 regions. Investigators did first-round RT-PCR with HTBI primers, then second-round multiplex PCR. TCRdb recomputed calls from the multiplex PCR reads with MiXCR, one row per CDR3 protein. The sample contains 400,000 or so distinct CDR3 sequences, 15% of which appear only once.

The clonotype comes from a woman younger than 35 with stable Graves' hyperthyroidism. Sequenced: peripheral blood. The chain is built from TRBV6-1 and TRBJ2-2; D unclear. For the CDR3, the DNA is TGTGCCAGCAGTGCCACCAACATACGGGACACCGGGGAGCTGTTTTTT. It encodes CASSATNIRDTGELFF.